This T cell receptor (beta chain) comes out of a study of CD8 T cells in Susac syndrome. Study-level findings and limits: In its TCR sequencing and HLA analysis, the study acknowledged that the number of individuals was relatively small. In total CD8+ repertoires, around 17 Susac-specific public clones were detected, and CD8+ TEMRA repertoires contained four or five. Among active patients and in TEMRA cells, CD8+ clonal expansion in Susac reached its peak.

The authors reverse transcribed roughly 0.5 to 1 ug RNA with random hexamers. Across 54 Vbeta and 13 Jbeta, TCR beta CDR3 was amplified with immunoSEQ multiplex PCR. TCRdb called the immunoSEQ multiplex PCR reads again in MiXCR, with one record for every CDR3 protein. The table has 100,000 to 150,000 distinct CDR3 sequences, around 94% seen once. Concerning this clonotype: The antigen is unknown.

Germline CDR1 and CDR2: SGHVS and FNYEAQ. Trimming took 8 bases from V and 4 from J; bases not matched to a gene: 5. CDR3 length: 13 residues. The receptor was isolated from a human donor with Susac syndrome. The sequencing sample was made of CD8+ T cells from PBMCs. The chain couples TRBV7-6 to TRBJ2-3; 8 nucleotides align to TRBD2. The CDR3 here is CASCAGRADTQYF. The CDR3 coding sequence is TGTGCCAGCTGTGCCGGGAGGGCAGATACGCAGTATTTT.